The present T cell receptor (beta chain) was sequenced within a study of monozygotic twins with inflammatory bowel disease. TCRdb reanalyzed the 5' RACE reads, giving one entry per CDR3 protein sequence and no DNA. Its table records around 400,000 distinct CDR3 sequences. The CDR3 covers 15 residues. Germline CDR1 LNHNV, CDR2 YYDKDF (reference sequence). Blood, under 3 ml, was drawn per donor. Whole-blood total RNA was extracted without T cell sorting. Points from the study as a whole: Using the inverse Simpson index, IBD patients had lower TCRbeta diversity than healthy co-twins. Results did not support any single strong IBD-associated signal or clonotype.

With respect to this clonotype: Its antigen remains unknown.

The TCR originated in a human donor with ulcerative colitis or Crohn's disease, or a healthy co-twin of an affected twin (not recorded which). This sequence joins TRBV15 and TRBJ1-4. The sample comprised blood. The CDR3 spells CATSRGGRGNEKLFF.